This T cell receptor beta chain was sequenced during a study of T-cell reconstitution after alpha-beta-depleted transplantation in children. This clonotype was picked up many times. As it was prepared, the TCRbeta library received unique molecular identifiers. Using its own MiXCR run on the PCR reads, TCRdb lists one record per CDR3 protein. The profile shows about 200,000 distinct CDR3 sequences, roughly 6.5% of them singletons. CDR1 and CDR2 (germline): SGHVS, FNYEAQ. The CDR3 sequence is 16 residues long. V shed 5 bases and J 0 bases; nucleotides not matched to a gene: 9. Sequenced here: PBMCs, sampled before TCRalphabeta/CD19-depleted stem cell transplant. V is TRBV7-6 and J is TRBJ1-2, with TRBD1 identical over 7 bases. This TCR derives from a girl less than two years old with combined immunodeficiency, due to receive a stem cell transplant. The CDR3 here is CASSTFTGASNYGYTF. CDR3 sequence (DNA): TGTGCCAGCAGCACGTTCACAGGGGCCTCTAACTATGGCTACACCTTC.